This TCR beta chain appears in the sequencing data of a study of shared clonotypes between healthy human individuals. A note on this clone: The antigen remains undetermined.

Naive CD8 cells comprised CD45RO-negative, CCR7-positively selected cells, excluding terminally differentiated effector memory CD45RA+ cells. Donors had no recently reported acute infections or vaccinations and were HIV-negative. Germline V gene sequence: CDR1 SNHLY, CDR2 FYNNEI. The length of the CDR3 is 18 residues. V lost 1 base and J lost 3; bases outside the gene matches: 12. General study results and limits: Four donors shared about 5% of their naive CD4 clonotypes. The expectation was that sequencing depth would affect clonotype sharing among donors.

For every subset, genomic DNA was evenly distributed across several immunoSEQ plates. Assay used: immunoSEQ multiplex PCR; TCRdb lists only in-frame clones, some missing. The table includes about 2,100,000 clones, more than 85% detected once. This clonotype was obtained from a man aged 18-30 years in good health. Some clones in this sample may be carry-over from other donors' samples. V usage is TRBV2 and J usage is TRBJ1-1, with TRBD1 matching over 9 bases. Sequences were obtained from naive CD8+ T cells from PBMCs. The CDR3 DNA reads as TGTGCCAGCAGTGAAGTTAAGGGAACAGGGGGCTGGGACACTGAAGCTTTCTTT. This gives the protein CASSEVKGTGGWDTEAFF.